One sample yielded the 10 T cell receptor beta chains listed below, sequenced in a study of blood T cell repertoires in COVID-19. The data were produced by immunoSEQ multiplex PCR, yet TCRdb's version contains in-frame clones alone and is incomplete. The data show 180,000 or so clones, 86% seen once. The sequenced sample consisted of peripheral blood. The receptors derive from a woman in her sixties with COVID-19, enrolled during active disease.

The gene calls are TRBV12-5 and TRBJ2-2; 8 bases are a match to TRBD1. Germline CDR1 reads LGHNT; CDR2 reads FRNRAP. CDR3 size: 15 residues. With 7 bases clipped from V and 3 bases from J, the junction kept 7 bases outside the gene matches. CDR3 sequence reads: CASARSTGDTGELFF. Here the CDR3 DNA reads TGTGCTAGTGCCAGATCGACAGGGGACACCGGGGAGCTGTTTTTT.

The CDR3 here is CASTPGGHPDDNSPLHF. In nucleotides, the CDR3 is TGTGCCAGTACCCCAGGGGGACATCCTGATGATAATTCACCCCTCCACTTT. The V call is TRBV19, the J call TRBJ1-6, with TRBD1 matching 7 bases. There are 17 residues in the CDR3. V trimming: 7 bases; J trimming: 5 bases; junction bases outside the gene matches: 14. Germline CDR1 and CDR2: LNHDA and SQIVND (reference sequence).

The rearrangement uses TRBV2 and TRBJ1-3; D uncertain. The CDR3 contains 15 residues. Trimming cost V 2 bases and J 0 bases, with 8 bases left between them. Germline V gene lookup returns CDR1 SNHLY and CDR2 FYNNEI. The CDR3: CASSEMGVSGNTIYF. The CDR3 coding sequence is TGTGCCAGCAGTGAAATGGGCGTCTCTGGAAACACCATATATTTT.

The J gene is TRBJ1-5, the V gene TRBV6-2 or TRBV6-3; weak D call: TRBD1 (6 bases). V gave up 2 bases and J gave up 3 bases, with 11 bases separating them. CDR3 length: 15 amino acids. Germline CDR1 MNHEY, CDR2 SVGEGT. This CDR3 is CASSYGQLHNQPQHF. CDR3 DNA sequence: TGTGCCAGCAGTTACGGACAGCTTCACAATCAGCCCCAGCATTTT.

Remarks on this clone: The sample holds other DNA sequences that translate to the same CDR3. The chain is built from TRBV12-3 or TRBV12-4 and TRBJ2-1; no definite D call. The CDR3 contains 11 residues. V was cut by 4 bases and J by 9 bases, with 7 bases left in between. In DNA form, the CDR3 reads TGTGCCAGCAGTTCCCCCGGTGAGCAGTTCTTC. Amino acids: CASSSPGEQFF.

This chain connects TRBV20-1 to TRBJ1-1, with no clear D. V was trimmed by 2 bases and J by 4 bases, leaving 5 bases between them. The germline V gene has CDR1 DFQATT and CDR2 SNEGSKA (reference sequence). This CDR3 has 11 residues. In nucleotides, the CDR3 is TGCAGTGCTAGACGACTCACTGAAGCTTTCTTT. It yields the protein CSARRLTEAFF.

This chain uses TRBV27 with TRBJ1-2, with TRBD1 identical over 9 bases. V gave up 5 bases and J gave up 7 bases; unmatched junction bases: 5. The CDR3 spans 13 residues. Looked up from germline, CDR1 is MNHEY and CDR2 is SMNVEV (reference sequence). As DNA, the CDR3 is TGTGCCAGCAGTCCGAACAGGGGGCTTGGCTACACCTTC. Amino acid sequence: CASSPNRGLGYTF.

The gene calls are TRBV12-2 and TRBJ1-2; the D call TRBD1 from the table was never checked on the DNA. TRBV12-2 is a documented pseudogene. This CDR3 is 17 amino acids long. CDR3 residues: CASRLGDRGHIIDGYTF. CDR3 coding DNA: TGTGCAAGTCGCTTAGGGGACAGGGGGCATATAATAGATGGCTACACCTTC.

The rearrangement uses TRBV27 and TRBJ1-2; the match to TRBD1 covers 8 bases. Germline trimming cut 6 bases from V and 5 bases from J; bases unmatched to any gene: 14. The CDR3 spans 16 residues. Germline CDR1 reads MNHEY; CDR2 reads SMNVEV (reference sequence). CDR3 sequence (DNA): TGTGCCAGCAGCTTTAAAAGCCCCGGACAGGGATATGGCTACACCTTC. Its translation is CASSFKSPGQGYGYTF.

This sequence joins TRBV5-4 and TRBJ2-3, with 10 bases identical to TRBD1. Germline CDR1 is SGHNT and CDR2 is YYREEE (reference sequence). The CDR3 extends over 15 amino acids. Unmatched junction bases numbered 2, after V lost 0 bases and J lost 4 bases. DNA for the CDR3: TGTGCCAGCAGCTTGGGGGGACAGGGGCCAGATACGCAGTATTTT. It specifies CASSLGGQGPDTQYF.